The clone carrying this T cell receptor beta chain was found once. Its cognate antigen is unknown. An end of the junction differs from the germline gene, which may be a read error. Per germline, CDR1 MNHNY and CDR2 SVGAGI (reference sequence). The CDR3 loop spans 15 amino acids. This sample stems from a study of cytomegalovirus exposure and HLA in healthy donors. Points from the study as a whole: TCR clusters originating in the first cohort tended to co-occur in the approximately 120 validation repertoires, according to a later analysis.

Repertoires were generated with immunoSEQ multiplex PCR, while TCRdb's copy carries only in-frame clones and drops some. Among approximately 70,000 clones listed, roughly 93% were seen once. Separate from the approximately 670-subject first cohort, the roughly 120-subject validation cohort was the one that the donors belonged to. The chain links TRBV6-6 to TRBJ1-5, with a possible D match to TRBD1 (6 bases). Input material: PBMCs. The clonotype comes from a woman aged 18-30 years in good health and CMV-seronegative. The CDR3 DNA reads TGTGCCGGCAGTTACTCAGGGGAGGGCAATCAGCCCCAGCATTTT. Its protein is CAGSYSGEGNQPQHF.